These 14 T cell receptor beta chains were sequenced from one sample in a study of Ad26.COV2.S vaccination and SARS-CoV-2 variants (dated by TCRdb to about 2021). The library was built by means of the immunoSEQ multiplex PCR assay. In TCRdb, the immuneACCESS table is reduced to in-frame sequences with V and J assigned. These tables do not hold every clone; where another copy was compared, an unresolved V gene accounts for under half, and the others remain unexplained. The sample table shows 300,000 to 400,000 clones, and roughly 84% are seen once. The top ten clonotypes cover less than 4% of the sample. The treatment or condition tag for this specimen amounts to: roughly 18 received Ad26.COV2.S at low or high dose, single or two shots; roughly five received placebo; per-sample allocation not given. For vaccine and placebo recipients, repertoires were sequenced using samples collected on day 63 after the first injection.

Sample: peripheral blood, taken in a trial of Ad26.COV2.S vaccine versus placebo. Receptors were obtained from a person between 18 and 65 years old who received the Ad26.COV2.S COVID-19 vaccine or a placebo.

This chain uses TRBV7-9 with TRBJ1-2; 7 bases agree with TRBD1. This CDR3 contains 13 residues. The ends lost 4 bases at V and 6 bases at J; junction bases unmatched: 5. Germline CDR1 and CDR2: SEHNR and FQNEAQ (reference sequence). CDR3 coding DNA: TGTGCCAGCAGCTCGACAGGGTATAATGGCTACACCTTC. Translation: CASSSTGYNGYTF. Filled out from reference TRBV7-9 and TRBJ1-2, the complete variable domain reads DTGVSQNPRHKITKRGQNVTFRCDPISEHNRLYWYRQTLGQGPEFLTYFQNEAQLEKSRLLSDRFSAERPKGSFSTLEIQRTEQGDSAMYLCASSSTGYNGYTFGSGTRLTVV.

The genes are TRBV10-3 and TRBJ2-7; 8 positions agree with TRBD1. The CDR3 extends over 12 amino acids. The germline gives CDR1 ENHRY, CDR2 SYGVKD. The trim removed 4 bases at V and 6 bases at J, leaving 2 bases unmatched. As DNA, the CDR3 is TGTGCCATCAGTGGCGACAGGGGCGAGCAGTACTTC. Encoded protein: CAISGDRGEQYF.

The chain recombines TRBV28 with TRBJ2-1, with TRBD2 matching over 13 bases. Germline loops: CDR1 MDHEN, CDR2 SYDVKM. V trimming: 2 bases; J trimming: 9 bases; junction bases outside the gene matches: 4. This CDR3 has 15 residues. CDR3 sequence (DNA): TGTGCCAGCAGTTTAGGACTAGCGGGAGCCCGTGAGCAGTTCTTC. The encoded protein is CASSLGLAGAREQFF.

This clone showed up just once. One end of the junction fails to match germline, which may point to a read error. The chain uses TRBV4-3 and TRBJ2-3; the match to TRBD2 covers 14 bases. The CDR3 length is 17 residues. CDR1 LGHNA and CDR2 YSLEER come from the germline V gene. The CDR3 DNA follows: TGCGCCGGCAGCCTCCGACTAGCGGGAGGGCCTGGGGATACGCAGTATTTT. Protein product: CAGSLRLAGGPGDTQYF.

The rearrangement joins TRBV19 to TRBJ1-4; the match to TRBD1 covers 7 bases. Germline lookup yields CDR1 LNHDA and CDR2 SQIVND (reference sequence). The CDR3 totals 17 residues. With V trimmed by 8 bases and J by 0 bases, 12 bases remained unmatched. The CDR3 loop is CASGQPGQTSTNEKLFF. In DNA, the CDR3 is TGTGCCAGTGGACAGCCGGGACAGACGTCAACTAATGAAAAACTGTTTTTT. The variable domain in full, completed from reference TRBV19 and TRBJ1-4, reads DGGITQSPKYLFRKEGQNVTLSCEQNLNHDAMYWYRQDPGQGLRLIYYSQIVNDFQKGDIAEGYSVSREKKESFPLTVTSAQKNPTAFYLCASGQPGQTSTNEKLFFGSGTQLSVL.

This sequence joins TRBV15 and TRBJ1-3, with unresolved D. Germline CDR1 reads LNHNV; CDR2 reads YYDKDF (reference sequence). The length of the CDR3 is 13 residues. V was pared by 0 bases and J by 4 bases, with 4 bases between. The CDR3 coding sequence is TGTGCCACCAGCAGAGATTTCGGAAACACCATATATTTT. As protein: CATSRDFGNTIYF.

The chain's CDR3 is CASSPQGQGEQFF. DNA for the CDR3: TGTGCCAGCAGCCCACAGGGGCAGGGTGAGCAGTTCTTC. This chain connects TRBV16 to TRBJ2-1, with TRBD1 identical over 7 bases. Germline assignment: CDR1 KGHSY and CDR2 FQNENV. Trimming took 4 bases from V and 9 from J; bases not matched to a gene: 6. CDR3 length: 13 amino acids.

This clone was seen a single time. The chain combines TRBV19 with TRBJ2-7; the D gene is possibly TRBD2 (6 bases). The CDR3 totals 11 residues. From germline, CDR1 is LNHDA and CDR2 SQIVND (reference sequence). Trimming stripped 7 bases from V and 6 bases from J, with 10 bases between. The CDR3 loop is CASMWGGEQYF. The CDR3 DNA follows: TGTGCCAGTATGTGGGGAGGCGAGCAGTACTTC.

The rearrangement links TRBV18 to TRBJ2-7; D is perhaps TRBD2 (5 bases). This CDR3 is 14 amino acids long. Germline CDR1 and CDR2: KGHSH and LQKENI. Trimming left V 3 bases short and J 0 bases short, with 9 bases between. DNA of the CDR3: TGTGCCAGCTCACCCGAGGGAAGCTCCTACGAGCAGTACTTC. It specifies CASSPEGSSYEQYF.

This chain joins TRBV5-1 and TRBJ2-5, with D unresolved. With 0 bases removed from V and 5 bases from J, the gap between germline ends came to 5 bases. Per the germline V gene, CDR1 is SGHRS and CDR2 is YFSETQ. CDR3 length: 12 amino acids. The CDR3 region has the DNA TGCGCCAGCAGCTTGGCCCCTGAGACCCAGTACTTC. Translating it yields CASSLAPETQYF.

This clone was found a few times. The V and J genes are TRBV14 and TRBJ2-2; 7 nucleotides align to TRBD2. Germline CDR1 and CDR2: SGHDN and FVKESK. V trimming: 4 bases; J trimming: 6 bases; junction bases outside the gene matches: 14. The CDR3 has 17 amino acids. CDR3 loop: CASSLQGWRELPGELFF. The CDR3 DNA follows: TGTGCCAGCAGCCTACAAGGGTGGCGGGAGTTGCCCGGGGAGCTGTTTTTT.

The CDR3 loop is CASSLDRTSYEQYF. The CDR3 DNA reads TGTGCCAGCAGCTTAGACAGGACCTCCTACGAGCAGTACTTC. The chain uses TRBV7-2 and TRBJ2-7, with a weak D call TRBD1 (5 bases). From germline, CDR1 is SGHTA and CDR2 FQGNSA. With 1 base removed from V and 0 bases from J, the gap between germline ends came to 7 bases. This CDR3 comprises 14 residues.

This clone was observed a single time. CDR3 loop: CASSEAGLPEAFF. DNA for the CDR3: TGTGCCAGCAGTGAAGCTGGGTTACCTGAAGCTTTCTTT. The chain carries TRBV6-1 and TRBJ1-1; D gene ambiguous. The germline V gene encodes CDR1 MNHNS and CDR2 SASEGT. V was clipped by 0 bases and J by 6 bases, with 8 bases between them. This CDR3 is built from 13 residues.

The chain employs TRBV5-1 and TRBJ2-5; D is unclear. Germline loops: CDR1 SGHRS, CDR2 YFSETQ. V was trimmed by 4 bases and J by 5 bases, leaving 12 bases between them. The CDR3 sequence is 13 residues long. Here the CDR3 reads CASSPEVIETQYF. For the CDR3, the DNA is TGCGCCAGCAGCCCCGAGGTTATTGAGACCCAGTACTTC.